The present T cell receptor (beta chain) was sequenced within a study of blood T cell repertoires in COVID-19. Across the study: The United States, Italy and Spain were the sources of the acute and convalescent COVID-19 samples.

CDR3 length equals 17 residues. Germline lookup yields CDR1 SGHRS and CDR2 YFSETQ. V shed 0 bases and J shed 2 bases, with 17 bases lying between them. In the authors' methods: Amplification with reference gene primers provided the estimates of nucleated cell counts. Here immunoSEQ multiplex PCR was the method, and the copy in TCRdb shows in-frame clones only, minus some. The DNA was the basis for D and trimming; V, J and clone size are from that table. The sample holds about 230,000 clones, approximately 85% seen once. This receptor was identified in a man aged 35-49 years with acute or convalescent COVID-19. The material sequenced was peripheral blood. The chain uses TRBV5-1 and TRBJ1-2, with a weak D call TRBD1 (6 bases). Here the CDR3 DNA reads TGCGCCAGCAGCTTGGATCGACGGACAGCCGCCAACTATGGCTACACCTTC. Protein sequence: CASSLDRRTAANYGYTF.